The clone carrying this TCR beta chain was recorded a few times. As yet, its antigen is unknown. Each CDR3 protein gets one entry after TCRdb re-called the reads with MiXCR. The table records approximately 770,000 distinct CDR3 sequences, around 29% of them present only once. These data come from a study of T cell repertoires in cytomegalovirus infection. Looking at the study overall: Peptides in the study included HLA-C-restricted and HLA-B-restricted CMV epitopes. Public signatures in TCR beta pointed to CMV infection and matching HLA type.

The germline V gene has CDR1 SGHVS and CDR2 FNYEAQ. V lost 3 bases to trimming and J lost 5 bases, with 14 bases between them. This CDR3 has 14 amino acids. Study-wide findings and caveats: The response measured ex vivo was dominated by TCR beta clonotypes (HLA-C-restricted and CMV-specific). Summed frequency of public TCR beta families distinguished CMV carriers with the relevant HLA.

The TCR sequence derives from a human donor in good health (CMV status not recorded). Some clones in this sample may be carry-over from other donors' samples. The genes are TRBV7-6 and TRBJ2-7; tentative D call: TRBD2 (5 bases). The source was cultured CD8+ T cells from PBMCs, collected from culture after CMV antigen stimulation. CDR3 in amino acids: CASSFGDLGDEQYF. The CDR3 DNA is TGTGCCAGCAGCTTCGGAGACCTCGGGGACGAGCAGTACTTC.